This TCR beta chain emerged from a study of PD-1 blockade in classical Hodgkin lymphoma. Overall study results and limits: Why the repertoires differ is still unclear, perhaps disease activity or prior therapy. Exclusion was applied to patients who started nivolumab under 1 year after ASCT. Complete responders showed a baseline diversity that resembled the diversity of newly diagnosed patients.

The time point here: cycle 4 day 1 (C4D1), after less than seven weeks of nivolumab. All patients relapsed after autologous stem cell transplantation, and brentuximab vedotin exposure varied. Under best response, outcomes were complete response, partial response or progressive disease. The table came from immunoSEQ multiplex PCR; TCRdb's copy has only in-frame clones and leaves some out. The data hold over 50,000 clones, with roughly 85% observed a single time. CDR3 size: 15 residues. In germline, CDR1 is SGHAT, CDR2 FQDESV (reference sequence). Trimming took 3 bases from V and 2 from J; bases not matched to a gene: 6. Notes on this clone: The antigen remains unidentified.

This chain joins TRBV11-1 and TRBJ1-2, with 7 bases lining up with TRBD1. This sequence originates from a human donor with classical Hodgkin lymphoma. The specimen was peripheral blood mononuclear cells (PBMCs), collected before the fourth cycle of nivolumab. This chain's CDR3 is CASSFSEGANYGYTF. Written as DNA, the CDR3 is TGTGCCAGCAGCTTCTCCGAGGGGGCGAACTATGGCTACACCTTC.